A single sample is the source of the 6 T cell receptor beta chains below, sequenced in a study of shared clonotypes between healthy human individuals. Measured with immunoSEQ multiplex PCR; TCRdb has only the in-frame clones, and not every one. The table includes millions of clones, approximately 93% detected once. What was sequenced was naive CD4+ T cells from PBMCs. The sample's subset: CD45RA+ positively selected. Receptors were obtained from a man between 18 and 35 years old in good health. Some clones in this sample may be carry-over from other donors' samples.

The V gene is TRBV5-1, the J gene TRBJ2-5, with D perhaps TRBD1 (7 bases). Germline CDR1 and CDR2: SGHRS and YFSETQ. This CDR3 has 15 residues. V dropped 3 bases and J dropped 6 bases, with 18 bases sitting between them. The CDR3 DNA is TGCGCCAGCAGCTCGGAGGGGCAGGGGGGACAGACCCAGTACTTC. Translation: CASSSEGQGGQTQYF. Drawing the rest from reference TRBV5-1 and TRBJ2-5, the complete variable domain is KAGVTQTPRYLIKTRGQQVTLSCSPISGHRSVSWYQQTPGQGLQFLFEYFSETQRNKGNFPGRFSGRQFSNSRSEMNVSTLELGDSALYLCASSSEGQGGQTQYFGPGTRLLVL.

The chain has TRBV7-2 and TRBJ2-7, with D unclear. The CDR3 runs to 14 residues. V was trimmed by 3 bases and J by 0 bases, leaving 9 bases between them. Looked up from germline, CDR1 is SGHTA and CDR2 is FQGNSA. As DNA, the CDR3 is TGTGCCAGCAGCTTTCAAGCCAGCTCCTACGAGCAGTACTTC. This encodes CASSFQASSYEQYF.

V and J are TRBV19 and TRBJ1-5; the D is unclear. The CDR3 runs 15 residues. The ends were cut back, 7 bases at V and 1 base at J, with 14 bases in the middle. The germline gives CDR1 LNHDA, CDR2 SQIVND (reference sequence). This CDR3 is CASNQVGASNQPQHF. As DNA, the CDR3 is TGTGCCAGTAACCAGGTGGGAGCGAGCAATCAGCCCCAGCATTTT.

The chain employs TRBV10-3 and TRBJ1-5, with D possibly TRBD1 on 5 matching bases. V was pared by 1 base and J by 7 bases, with 17 bases between. This CDR3 has 16 amino acids. The V gene's germline CDR1 is ENHRY and CDR2 SYGVKD. CDR3 nucleotide sequence: TGTGCCATCAGTGAGTTCCTCCAGGGAGCGCTCCAGCCCCAGCATTTT. Protein sequence: CAISEFLQGALQPQHF.

This chain uses TRBV18 with TRBJ1-1; D is unresolved. Germline CDR1 KGHSH, CDR2 LQKENI. This CDR3 region has 16 residues. Trimming left V 4 bases short and J 0 bases short, with 15 bases between. The CDR3 protein is CASSQDRLSLNTEAFF. In DNA form, the CDR3 reads TGTGCCAGCTCACAGGACCGTTTATCGTTGAACACTGAAGCTTTCTTT.

The chain uses TRBV2 and TRBJ1-1, with 10 bases lining up with TRBD1. The CDR3 spans 14 residues. From germline, CDR1 is SNHLY and CDR2 FYNNEI. V dropped 2 bases and J dropped 11; count of bases not matched to a gene: 8. CDR3 sequence: CASSEPRTGGMAFF. In nucleotides, the CDR3 is TGTGCCAGCAGTGAACCCAGGACAGGGGGAATGGCTTTCTTT.